A single sample is the source of the 5 T cell receptor beta chains below, sequenced in a study of metastatic and nonmetastatic thyroid tumors. Through MiXCR, TCRdb re-clonotyped the PCR reads. Among approximately 70,000 clones listed, more than 15% were seen once. Ahead of thyroid surgery, no patient had received treatment of any kind. The sequencing input was blood. Source of these receptors: a female donor with papillary thyroid cancer or a benign thyroid nodule (not recorded which). Some clones in this sample may be carry-over from other donors' samples.

This clone was recorded at least ten times. The chain carries TRBV2 and TRBJ2-2; 7 bases fit TRBD2. This CDR3 comprises 15 residues. The germline CDR1 and CDR2 sequences are SNHLY and FYNNEI. Losses at the gene ends were 1 base for V and 7 bases for J; bases not matched to a gene: 6. For the CDR3, the DNA is TGTGCCAGCAGTGAAGAGGCGGGAGTTGGCGGGGAGCTGTTTTTT. Its protein is CASSEEAGVGGELFF.

The table lists this clone with many counts. The chain has TRBV18 and TRBJ1-3, with 8 bases matching TRBD1. The germline V gene has CDR1 KGHSH and CDR2 LQKENI. The CDR3 covers 16 residues. Unmatched junction bases numbered 6, after V lost 3 bases and J lost 2 bases. The CDR3 DNA follows: TGTGCCAGCTCACCTCGAACAGGGGGTCCTGGAAACACCATATATTTT. This gives the protein CASSPRTGGPGNTIYF.

The chain uses TRBV7-9 and TRBJ2-3; a possible D gene is TRBD2 (5 bases). Trimming shortened V by 7 bases and J by 6 bases, and 17 bases separated the two germline ends. From germline, CDR1 is SEHNR and CDR2 FQNEAQ (reference sequence). The CDR3 loop spans 14 amino acids. The CDR3 DNA reads TGTGCCAGCATCCTTACGCGCAGGAGGGATACGCAGTATTTT. Residues: CASILTRRRDTQYF.

The rearrangement joins TRBV4-1 to TRBJ1-2; D is unresolved. Trimming took off 0 bases at V and 4 bases at J, with 12 bases between the two ends. Germline-derived CDR1 and CDR2 are MGHRA and YSYEKL. The CDR3 contains 15 residues. This CDR3 reads CASSQDRLGGYGYTF. The CDR3 DNA sequence: TGCGCCAGCAGCCAAGATCGCCTCGGTGGCTATGGCTACACCTTC.

This clone was observed many times. The CDR3 sequence: CASSYREWSNQPQHF. As DNA, the CDR3 is TGTGCCAGCAGCTACAGGGAATGGAGTAATCAGCCCCAGCATTTT. The V call is TRBV2, the J call TRBJ1-5; maybe TRBD1 (6 bases). Germline V gene sequence: CDR1 SNHLY, CDR2 FYNNEI. The CDR3 has 15 residues. V was shortened by 6 bases and J by 4 bases, with 16 bases between the two germline ends.